This TCR beta chain was captured in a study of shared clonotypes between healthy human individuals. Whole-study context: There were three CD4 naive, three CD4 memory, two CD8 naive and one CD8 memory plates per donor.

The data were produced by immunoSEQ multiplex PCR, yet TCRdb's version contains in-frame clones alone and is incomplete. Among over a million clones, more than 95% were seen once, and the ten largest hold approximately 1.1%. V lost 4 bases and J lost 9, with 13 bases in between. The CDR3 contains 13 residues. Germline assignment: CDR1 SGHDN and CDR2 FVKESK. The sequence derives from a man aged 30 to 45 in good health. The material sequenced was naive CD4+ T cells sorted from blood. Described subset: CD45RA+ positively selected. The V call is TRBV14, the J call TRBJ2-1, with D possibly matching TRBD1 (6 bases). The CDR3 DNA follows: TGTGCCAGCAGCCTCGAAGGGGGTGGTGAGCAGTTCTTC. Its protein product is CASSLEGGGEQFF.